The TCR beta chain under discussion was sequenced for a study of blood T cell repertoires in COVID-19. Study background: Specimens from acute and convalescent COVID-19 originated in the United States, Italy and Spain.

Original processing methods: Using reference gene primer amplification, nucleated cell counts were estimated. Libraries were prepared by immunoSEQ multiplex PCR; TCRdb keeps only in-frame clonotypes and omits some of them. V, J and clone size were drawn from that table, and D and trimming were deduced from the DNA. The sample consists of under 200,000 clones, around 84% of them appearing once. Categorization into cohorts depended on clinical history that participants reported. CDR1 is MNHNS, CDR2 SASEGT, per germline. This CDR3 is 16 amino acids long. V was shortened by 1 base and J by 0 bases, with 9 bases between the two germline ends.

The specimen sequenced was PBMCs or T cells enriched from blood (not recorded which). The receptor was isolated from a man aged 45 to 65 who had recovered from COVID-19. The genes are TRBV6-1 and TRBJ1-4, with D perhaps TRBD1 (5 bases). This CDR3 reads CASSEGGGPTNEKLFF. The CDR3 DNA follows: TGTGCCAGCAGTGAAGGGGGGGGTCCAACTAATGAAAAACTGTTTTTT.